Included here is one TCR beta chain sequence, with context. The sample comes from a study of blood T cell repertoires in COVID-19. Study context: The United States, Italy and Spain provided the acute and convalescent COVID-19 samples. The cDNA or gDNA used as material had been derived from T cells, B-cell-depleted T cells, or PBMCs.

Between the trimmed V and J ends, which lost 7 bases and 6 bases, there was a span of 13 bases. This CDR3 comprises 13 residues. In germline, CDR1 is SEHNR, CDR2 FQNEAQ (reference sequence). Original processing methods: Reference gene primers were amplified, and this amplification served to estimate nucleated cell counts. Generated by immunoSEQ multiplex PCR, the TCRdb table keeps only in-frame clones and is missing some. V and J calls and clone size are as listed in that table; D and trimming were resolved from the DNA. The data hold 200,000 to 250,000 clones, with approximately 80% observed a single time.

Sequenced sample: peripheral blood. This TCR was sampled from a woman aged 45-65 years with acute or convalescent COVID-19. V and J are TRBV7-9 and TRBJ1-5, with D maybe TRBD1 (6 bases). CDR3 amino acids: CASTLGGGQPQHF. The CDR3 DNA is TGTGCCAGCACTCTAGGGGGGGGTCAGCCCCAGCATTTT.